Given below is one TCR beta chain in context. Its antigen is as yet unknown. The V gene lost 1 base and the J gene lost 11 bases, with 23 bases spanning the gap. The length of the CDR3 is 17 residues. The germline CDR1 and CDR2 sequences are SGHDN and FVKESK. The data were obtained in a study of a mutant IDH1 vaccine in newly diagnosed glioma. Time point noted: week 5, during vaccination. Doses comprised 300 ug of mutant IDH1 20-mer peptide each, plus topical imiquimod. Using immunoSEQ multiplex PCR, the repertoire was profiled, and TCRdb retains in-frame clones only, with some absent. Of 50,000 to 65,000 clones listed, about 80% are singletons.

The chain carries TRBV14 and TRBJ1-4, with a weak D call TRBD1 (5 bases). This clonotype originated in a man aged 25 to 40 with glioma. The material sequenced was PBMCs, taken from a glioma patient whose treatment included an IDH1 peptide vaccine. As DNA, the CDR3 is TGTGCCAGCAGCCAAGTCGGCCCGAGTCAGCCTAAGGGGAAACTGTTTTTT. It yields the protein CASSQVGPSQPKGKLFF.